This T cell receptor (beta chain) was sequenced in a study of blood T cells in healthy people across ages. General study findings and limits: Relative to aged donors, long-lived donors carried more naive CD4+ cells and displayed higher diversity.

The authors drew about 9.5 milliliters of peripheral blood from each donor. In each sample, at least 6.5 million PBMCs were isolated. Together with a sample-barcoded 5' primer, a J-beta primer mix was included in a second PCR lasting roughly 6 to 12 cycles. Every cDNA molecule carried a tag from a template-switch adaptor bearing 12 random nucleotides. TCRdb reanalysed the 5' RACE reads using MiXCR and keeps one entry per CDR3 protein. The sample consists of hundreds of thousands of distinct CDR3 sequences, roughly 50% of them appearing once. Concerning this clonotype itself: What it binds is not known.

The germline gives CDR1 SQVTM, CDR2 ANQGSEA. The CDR3 runs 17 residues. Trimming took off 1 base at V and 3 bases at J, with 22 bases between the two ends. Input material: blood. The gene calls are TRBV29-1 and TRBJ2-7; D may be TRBD1 (6 bases). This receptor was identified in a woman aged 55-69 years in good health. CDR3 nucleotide sequence: TGCAGCGTTGAAGGGTCTCAGGGACATAGCCCGAACTACGAGCAGTACTTC. It is translated as CSVEGSQGHSPNYEQYF.